This T cell receptor beta chain came from a study of CD8 T cells in Susac syndrome. The control participants were healthy donors, and these controls were matched with respect to both age and sex. TEMRA cells were FACS-enriched, unlike CD8+ and CD4+ T cells, which were negatively isolated. Random hexamers were used to reverse transcribe about 0.45 to 1 ug of RNA. Amplification of TCR beta CDR3 across 54 Vbeta and 13 Jbeta was performed with immunoSEQ multiplex PCR. TCRdb processed the immunoSEQ multiplex PCR reads anew with MiXCR; each CDR3 protein has one entry. In the table there are 95,000 to 150,000 distinct CDR3 sequences, around 94% of which are singletons. A single count supports this clonotype. Looked up from germline, CDR1 is SGHTA and CDR2 is FQGTGA. Trimming stripped 0 bases from V and 1 base from J, with 15 bases between. The CDR3 runs to 17 residues.

The V gene is TRBV7-3, the J gene TRBJ1-1, with D unclear. The sequence derives from a human donor in good health. The sample was CD4+ T cells from PBMCs. The CDR3 loop is CASSLTGFSTTNTEAFF. In DNA, the CDR3 is TGTGCCAGCAGCTTAACGGGGTTCAGCACTACGAACACTGAAGCTTTCTTT.